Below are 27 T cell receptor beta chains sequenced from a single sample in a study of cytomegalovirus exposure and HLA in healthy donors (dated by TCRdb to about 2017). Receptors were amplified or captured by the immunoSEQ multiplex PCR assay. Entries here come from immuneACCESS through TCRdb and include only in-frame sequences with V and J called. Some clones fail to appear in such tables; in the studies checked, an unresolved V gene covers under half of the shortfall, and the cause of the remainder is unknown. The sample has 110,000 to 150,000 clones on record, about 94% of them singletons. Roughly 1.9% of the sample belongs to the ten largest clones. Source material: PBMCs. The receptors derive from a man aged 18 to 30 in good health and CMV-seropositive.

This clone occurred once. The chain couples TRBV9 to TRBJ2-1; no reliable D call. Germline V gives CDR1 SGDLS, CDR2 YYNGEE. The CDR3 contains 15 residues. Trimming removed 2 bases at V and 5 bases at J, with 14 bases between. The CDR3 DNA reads TGTGCCAGCAGCGTGGCCCTAAACCGGGACAATGAGCAGTTCTTC. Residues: CASSVALNRDNEQFF. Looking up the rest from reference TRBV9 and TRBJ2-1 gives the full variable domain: DSGVTQTPKHLITATGQRVTLRCSPRSGDLSVYWYQQSLDQGLQFLIQYYNGEERAKGNILERFSAQQFPDLHSELNLSSLELGDSALYFCASSVALNRDNEQFFGPGTRLTVL.

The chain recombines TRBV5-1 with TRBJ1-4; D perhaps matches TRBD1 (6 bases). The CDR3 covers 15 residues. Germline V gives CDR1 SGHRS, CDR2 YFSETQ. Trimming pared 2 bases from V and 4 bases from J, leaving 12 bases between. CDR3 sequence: CASSFDQGFNEKLFF. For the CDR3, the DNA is TGCGCCAGCAGCTTCGATCAGGGGTTTAATGAAAAACTGTTTTTT.

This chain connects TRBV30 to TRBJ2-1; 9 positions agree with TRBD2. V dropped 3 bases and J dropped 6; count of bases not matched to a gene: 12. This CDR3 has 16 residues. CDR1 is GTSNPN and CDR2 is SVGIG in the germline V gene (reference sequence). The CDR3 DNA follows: TGTGCCTGGAGCTCCGGAGGGCTAGCGGGGACCAATGAGCAGTTCTTC. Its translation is CAWSSGGLAGTNEQFF.

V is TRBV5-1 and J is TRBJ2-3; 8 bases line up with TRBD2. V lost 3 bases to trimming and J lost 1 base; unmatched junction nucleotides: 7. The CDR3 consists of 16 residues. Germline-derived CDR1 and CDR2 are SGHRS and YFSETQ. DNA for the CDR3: TGCGCCAGCAGCTCCTCTTCAGCGGGAGGCACAGATACGCAGTATTTT. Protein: CASSSSSAGGTDTQYF.

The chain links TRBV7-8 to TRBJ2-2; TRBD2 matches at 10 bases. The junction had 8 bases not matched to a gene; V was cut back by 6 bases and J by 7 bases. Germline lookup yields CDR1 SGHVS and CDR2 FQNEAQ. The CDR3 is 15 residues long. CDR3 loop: CASRQREGRIGELFF. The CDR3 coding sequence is TGTGCCAGCAGACAGCGGGAGGGTCGCATCGGGGAGCTGTTTTTT. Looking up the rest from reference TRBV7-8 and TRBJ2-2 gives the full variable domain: GAGVSQSPRYKVAKRGQDVALRCDPISGHVSLFWYQQALGQGPEFLTYFQNEAQLDKSGLPSDRFFAERPEGSVSTLKIQRTQQEDSAVYLCASRQREGRIGELFFGEGSRLTVL.

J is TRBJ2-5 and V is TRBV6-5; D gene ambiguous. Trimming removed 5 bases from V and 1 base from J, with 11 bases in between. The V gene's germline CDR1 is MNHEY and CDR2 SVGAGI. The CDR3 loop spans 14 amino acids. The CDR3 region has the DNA TGTGCCAGCAGTCCGGCGACAAGCCAAGAGACCCAGTACTTC. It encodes CASSPATSQETQYF.

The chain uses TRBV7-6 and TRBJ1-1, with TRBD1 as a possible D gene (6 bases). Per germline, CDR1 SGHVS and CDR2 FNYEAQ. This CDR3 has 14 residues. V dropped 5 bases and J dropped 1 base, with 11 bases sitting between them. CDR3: CASSQGQPNTEAFF. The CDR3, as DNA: TGTGCCAGCAGCCAAGGACAGCCGAACACTGAAGCTTTCTTT.

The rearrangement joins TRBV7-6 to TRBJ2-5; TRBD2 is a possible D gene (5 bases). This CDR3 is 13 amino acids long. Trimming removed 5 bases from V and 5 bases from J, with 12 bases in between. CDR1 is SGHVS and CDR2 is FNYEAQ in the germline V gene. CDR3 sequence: CASSPSRRETQYF. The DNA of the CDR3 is TGTGCCAGCAGCCCCTCTCGGAGGGAGACCCAGTACTTC.

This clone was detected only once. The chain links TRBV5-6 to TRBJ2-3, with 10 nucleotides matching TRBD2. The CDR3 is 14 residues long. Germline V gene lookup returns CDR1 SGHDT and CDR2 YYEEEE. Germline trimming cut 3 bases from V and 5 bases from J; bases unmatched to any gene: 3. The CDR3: CASSSVAGGDTQYF. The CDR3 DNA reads TGTGCCAGCAGCTCCGTAGCGGGAGGAGATACGCAGTATTTT.

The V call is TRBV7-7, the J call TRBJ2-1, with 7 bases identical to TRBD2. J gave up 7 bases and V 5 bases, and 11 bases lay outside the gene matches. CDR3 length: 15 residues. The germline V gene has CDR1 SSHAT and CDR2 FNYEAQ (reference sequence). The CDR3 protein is CASSPGLESWNEQFF. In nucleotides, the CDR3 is TGTGCCAGCAGCCCAGGACTAGAATCGTGGAATGAGCAGTTCTTC.

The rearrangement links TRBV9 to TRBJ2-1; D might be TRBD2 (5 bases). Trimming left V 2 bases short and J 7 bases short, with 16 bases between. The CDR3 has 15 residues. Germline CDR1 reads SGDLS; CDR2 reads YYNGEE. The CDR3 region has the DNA TGTGCCAGCAGCGTCCGGGATCACGGGATAAATGAGCAGTTCTTC. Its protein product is CASSVRDHGINEQFF.

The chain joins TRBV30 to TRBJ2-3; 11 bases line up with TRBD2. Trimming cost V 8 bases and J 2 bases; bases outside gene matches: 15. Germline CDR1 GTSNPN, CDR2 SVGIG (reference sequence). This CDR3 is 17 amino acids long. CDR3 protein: CAGGLAGGAPTTDTQYF. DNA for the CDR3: TGTGCCGGGGGTCTAGCGGGAGGCGCCCCTACCACAGATACGCAGTATTTT.

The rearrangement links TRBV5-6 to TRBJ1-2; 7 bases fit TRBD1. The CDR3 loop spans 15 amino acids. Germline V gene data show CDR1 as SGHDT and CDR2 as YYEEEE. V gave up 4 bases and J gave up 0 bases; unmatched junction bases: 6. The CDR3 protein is CASSHPGTANYGYTF. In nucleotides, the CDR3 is TGTGCCAGCAGCCACCCCGGGACAGCTAACTATGGCTACACCTTC.

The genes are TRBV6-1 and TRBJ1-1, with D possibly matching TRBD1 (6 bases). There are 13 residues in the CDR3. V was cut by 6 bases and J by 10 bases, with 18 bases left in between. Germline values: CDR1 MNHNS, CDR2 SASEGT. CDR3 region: CASSKLDSPGAFF. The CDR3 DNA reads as TGTGCCAGCAGCAAACTGGACAGCCCGGGAGCTTTCTTT.

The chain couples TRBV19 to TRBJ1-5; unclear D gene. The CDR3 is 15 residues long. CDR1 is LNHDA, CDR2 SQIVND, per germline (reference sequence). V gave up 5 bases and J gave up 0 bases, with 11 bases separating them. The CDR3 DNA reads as TGTGCCAGTAGTCCGGTCCCTTATAGCAATCAGCCCCAGCATTTT. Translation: CASSPVPYSNQPQHF.

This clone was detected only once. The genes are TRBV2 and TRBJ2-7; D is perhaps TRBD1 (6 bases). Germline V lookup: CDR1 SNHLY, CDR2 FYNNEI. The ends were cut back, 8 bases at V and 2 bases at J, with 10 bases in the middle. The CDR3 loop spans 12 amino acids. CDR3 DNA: TGTGCCAGCTACAGGGCCCCCTACGAGCAGTACTTC. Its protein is CASYRAPYEQYF.

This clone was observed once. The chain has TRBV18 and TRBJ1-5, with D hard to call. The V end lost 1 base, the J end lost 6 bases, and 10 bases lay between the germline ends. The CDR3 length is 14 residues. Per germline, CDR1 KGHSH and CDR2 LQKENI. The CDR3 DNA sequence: TGTGCCAGCTCACCACGTCTGAGAAGTCAGCCCCAGCATTTT. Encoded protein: CASSPRLRSQPQHF.

The CDR3, as DNA: TGTGCCAGCAGAGGCCTGGGCGCGGGCCGAAACTACGAGCAGTACTTC. It translates to CASRGLGAGRNYEQYF. This sequence joins TRBV2 and TRBJ2-7; TRBD2 is a possible D gene (5 bases). The length of the CDR3 is 16 residues. From germline, CDR1 is SNHLY and CDR2 FYNNEI. V lost 6 bases and J 3 bases, leaving 21 bases between the germline ends.

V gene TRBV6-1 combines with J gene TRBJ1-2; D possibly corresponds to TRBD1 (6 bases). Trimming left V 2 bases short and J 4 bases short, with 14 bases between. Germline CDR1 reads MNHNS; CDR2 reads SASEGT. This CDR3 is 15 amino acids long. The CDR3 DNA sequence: TGTGCCAGCAGTGAAATGGATACAGGGATCTATGGCTACACCTTC. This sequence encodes CASSEMDTGIYGYTF.

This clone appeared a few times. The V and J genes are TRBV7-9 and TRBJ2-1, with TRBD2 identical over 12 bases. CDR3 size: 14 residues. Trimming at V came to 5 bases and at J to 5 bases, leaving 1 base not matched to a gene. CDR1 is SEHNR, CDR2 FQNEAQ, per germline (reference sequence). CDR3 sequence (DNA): TGTGCCAGCAGCCGACTAGCGGGAGACAATGAGCAGTTCTTC. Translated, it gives CASSRLAGDNEQFF.

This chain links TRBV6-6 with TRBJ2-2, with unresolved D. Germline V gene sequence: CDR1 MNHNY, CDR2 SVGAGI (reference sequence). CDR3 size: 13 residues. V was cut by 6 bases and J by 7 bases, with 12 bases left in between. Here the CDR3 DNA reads TGTGCCAGCAGCTTACCGAGTGGCGGGGAGCTGTTTTTT. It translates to CASSLPSGGELFF.

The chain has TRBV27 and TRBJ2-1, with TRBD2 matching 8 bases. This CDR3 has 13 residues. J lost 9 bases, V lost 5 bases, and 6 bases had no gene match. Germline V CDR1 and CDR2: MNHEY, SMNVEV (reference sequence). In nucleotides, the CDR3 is TGTGCCAGCAGTCCGGGAGGGGAGGGTGAGCAGTTCTTC. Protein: CASSPGGEGEQFF.

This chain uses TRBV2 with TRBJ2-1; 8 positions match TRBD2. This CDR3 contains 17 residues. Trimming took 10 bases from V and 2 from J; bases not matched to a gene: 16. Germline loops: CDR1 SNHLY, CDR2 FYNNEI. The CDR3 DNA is TGTGCCACCGAGATTCATAGCGGGACCTCAACCTACAATGAGCAGTTCTTC. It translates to CATEIHSGTSTYNEQFF.

The CDR3 reads CSICLSGSKTDTQYF. The CDR3 region has the DNA TGCAGCATATGCCTTAGCGGGAGTAAGACAGATACGCAGTATTTT. This chain joins TRBV29-1 and TRBJ2-3, with TRBD2 matching over 9 bases. The CDR3 covers 15 residues. The germline CDR1 and CDR2 sequences are SQVTM and ANQGSEA. V shed 8 bases, J shed 3 bases, and the junction held 12 bases outside the gene matches.

CDR3 in DNA: TGTGCCAGCAGCCAAGCCGTTAACTATGGCTACACCTTC. This encodes CASSQAVNYGYTF. The V call is TRBV14, the J call TRBJ1-2, with D unresolved. CDR3 length equals 13 residues. V was clipped by 1 base and J by 1 base, with 4 bases between them. Germline V CDR1 and CDR2: SGHDN, FVKESK.

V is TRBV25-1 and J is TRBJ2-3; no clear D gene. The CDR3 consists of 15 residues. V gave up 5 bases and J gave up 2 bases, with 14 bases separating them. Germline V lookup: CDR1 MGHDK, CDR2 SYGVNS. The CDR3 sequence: CASSLGELDTDTQYF. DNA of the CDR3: TGTGCCAGCAGTCTAGGAGAGTTGGACACAGATACGCAGTATTTT.

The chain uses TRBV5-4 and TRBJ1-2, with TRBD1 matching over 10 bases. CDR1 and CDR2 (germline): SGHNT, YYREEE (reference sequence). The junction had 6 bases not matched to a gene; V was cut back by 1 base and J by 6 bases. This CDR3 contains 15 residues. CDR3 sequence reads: CASSLKGTGANGYTF. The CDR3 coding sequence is TGTGCCAGCAGCTTGAAAGGGACAGGGGCTAATGGCTACACCTTC.